The entry below describes one T cell receptor (beta chain). The sample originates from a study of cytomegalovirus exposure and HLA in healthy donors. This CDR3 contains 13 residues. Germline CDR1 is MNHEY and CDR2 is SMNVEV (reference sequence). Trimming left V 3 bases short and J 7 bases short, with 13 bases between. A multiplex PCR was run with 60 Vbeta primers and 13 Jbeta primers. The table came from immunoSEQ multiplex PCR; TCRdb's copy has only in-frame clones and leaves some out. The sample has 180,000 or so clones; under 85% are singletons. The receptor was derived from a human donor in good health. The chain couples TRBV27 to TRBJ2-7; D may be TRBD2 (6 bases). The sample was PBMCs. Here the CDR3 reads CASSFLGGWEQYF. CDR3 sequence (DNA): TGTGCCAGCAGTTTCCTCGGGGGTTGGGAGCAGTACTTC.